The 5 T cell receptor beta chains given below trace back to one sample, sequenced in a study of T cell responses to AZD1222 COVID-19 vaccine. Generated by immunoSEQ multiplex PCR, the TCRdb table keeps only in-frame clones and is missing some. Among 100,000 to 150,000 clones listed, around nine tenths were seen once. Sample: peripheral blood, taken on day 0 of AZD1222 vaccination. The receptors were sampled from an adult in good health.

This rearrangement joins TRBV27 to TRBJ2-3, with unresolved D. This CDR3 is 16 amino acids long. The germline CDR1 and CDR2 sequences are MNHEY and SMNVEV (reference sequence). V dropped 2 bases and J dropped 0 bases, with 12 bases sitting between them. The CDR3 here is CASSLMGFGSTDTQYF. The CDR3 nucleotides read TGTGCCAGCAGTTTAATGGGGTTTGGTAGCACAGATACGCAGTATTTT.

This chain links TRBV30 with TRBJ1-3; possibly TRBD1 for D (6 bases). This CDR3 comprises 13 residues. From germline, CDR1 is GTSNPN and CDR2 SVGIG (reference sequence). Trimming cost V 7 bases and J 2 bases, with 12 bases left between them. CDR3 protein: CALGGVAGNTIYF. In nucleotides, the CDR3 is TGTGCCTTAGGGGGGGTGGCTGGAAACACCATATATTTT.

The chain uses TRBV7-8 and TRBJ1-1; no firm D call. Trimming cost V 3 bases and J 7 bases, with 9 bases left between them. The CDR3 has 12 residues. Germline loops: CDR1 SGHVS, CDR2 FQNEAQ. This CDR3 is CASSFGPNEAFF. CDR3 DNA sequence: TGTGCCAGCAGCTTTGGGCCGAATGAAGCTTTCTTT.

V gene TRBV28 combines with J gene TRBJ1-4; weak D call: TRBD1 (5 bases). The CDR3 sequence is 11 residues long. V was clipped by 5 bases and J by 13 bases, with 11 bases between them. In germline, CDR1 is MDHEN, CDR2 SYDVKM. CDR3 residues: CASSPSRGLFF. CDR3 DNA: TGTGCCAGCAGTCCCAGTAGGGGACTGTTTTTT.

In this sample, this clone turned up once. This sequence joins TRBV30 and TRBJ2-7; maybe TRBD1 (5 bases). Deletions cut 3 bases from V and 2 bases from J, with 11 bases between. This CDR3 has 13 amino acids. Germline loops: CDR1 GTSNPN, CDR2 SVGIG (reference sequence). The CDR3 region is CAWSSQGPYEQYF. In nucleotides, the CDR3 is TGTGCCTGGAGCAGCCAGGGTCCCTACGAGCAGTACTTC.